This T cell receptor (beta chain) was captured by sequencing in a study of T cell responses to AZD1222 COVID-19 vaccine. This CDR3 spans 16 amino acids. The germline gives CDR1 SGHRS, CDR2 YFSETQ. The junction had 10 bases not matched to a gene; V was cut back by 0 bases and J by 5 bases. A remark on this clone: Its cognate antigen is unknown.

The repertoire was sequenced with immunoSEQ multiplex PCR; TCRdb's copy has only in-frame clones and lacks some. Of 130,000 to 150,000 clones in the sample, roughly 89% were seen once. Points from the study as a whole: Females outnumbered males among donors, who were mostly white British; clonal diversity was possibly underestimated.

V gene TRBV5-1 combines with J gene TRBJ2-5; 7 bases fit TRBD2. The material sequenced was peripheral blood, taken on day 0 of AZD1222 vaccination. The origin of this receptor is an adult in good health. Written as DNA, the CDR3 is TGCGCCAGCAGCTTGGAGCGGGGCCTACTGGGGGAGACCCAGTACTTC. It yields the protein CASSLERGLLGETQYF.